These T cell receptor beta chains were read from a single sample in a study of blood T cell repertoires in COVID-19. Libraries were prepared by immunoSEQ multiplex PCR; TCRdb keeps only in-frame clonotypes and omits some of them. This table holds 250,000 to 350,000 clones, about 90% found once. The sample comprised peripheral blood. Receptor source: a woman aged 30 to 39 with COVID-19, enrolled during active disease. The CDR3 runs from the conserved cysteine through the conserved F or W. A D gene is named only where the DNA matches it firmly. Expanded clones are given a class, and other clones once, few, many or no size at all.

D gene	J gene	clone size	V gene	CDR3 protein	CDR3 DNA
.	TRBJ1-4	.	TRBV6-4	CASSDCGETNEKLFF	TGTGCCAGCAGTGACTGCGGGGAAACTAATGAAAAACTGTTTTTT
.	TRBJ1-4	.	TRBV10-3	CAISDEREKLFF	TGTGCCATCAGTGATGAGCGGGAAAAACTGTTTTTT
.	TRBJ1-1	.	TRBV20-1	CSAPGGAEAFF	TGCAGTGCTCCGGGGGGCGCTGAAGCTTTCTTT
TRBD1	TRBJ2-7	.	TRBV12-3/TRBV12-4	CASSGDRSYEQYF	TGTGCCAGCAGCGGGGACAGGTCCTACGAGCAGTACTTC
TRBD2	TRBJ2-3	.	TRBV7-2	CASSDPGLADLTDTQYF	TGTGCCAGCAGCGACCCGGGACTAGCGGACCTCACAGATACGCAGTATTTT
TRBD1	TRBJ1-1	.	TRBV2	CASRQGEAEAFF	TGTGCCAGCCGACAGGGGGAGGCTGAAGCTTTCTTT
TRBD2	TRBJ2-7	.	TRBV28	CASRNLGGISYEQYF	TGTGCCAGCAGAAATCTCGGGGGGATTAGCTACGAGCAGTACTTC
.	TRBJ2-1	.	TRBV6-4	CASSDFGSRNEQFF	TGTGCCAGCAGTGACTTTGGGAGTAGGAATGAGCAGTTCTTC
.	TRBJ1-6	.	TRBV16	CASSQSWQGGNSPLHF	TGTGCCAGCAGCCAATCCTGGCAGGGAGGAAATTCACCCCTCCACTTT
.	TRBJ1-1	.	TRBV5-1	CASSLRTENTEAFF	TGCGCCAGCAGCCTTCGGACAGAGAACACTGAAGCTTTCTTT
TRBD1	TRBJ1-1	.	TRBV5-1	CASSVTGGGMNTEAFF	TGCGCCAGCAGCGTAACAGGGGGCGGCATGAACACTGAAGCTTTCTTT
TRBD2	TRBJ2-5	once	TRBV3-1/TRBV3-2	CASSQDKRGLAALQETQYF	TGTGCCAGCAGCCAAGACAAGCGGGGACTAGCGGCCCTTCAAGAGACCCAGTACTTC
.	TRBJ2-3	.	TRBV3-1/TRBV3-2	CASSQGKGADTQYF	TGTGCCAGCAGCCAGGGTAAGGGGGCAGATACGCAGTATTTT
.	TRBJ1-1	.	TRBV5-4	CASSWGGEFTEAFF	TGTGCCAGCAGCTGGGGGGGAGAATTCACTGAAGCTTTCTTT
TRBD2	TRBJ2-1	.	TRBV3-1/TRBV3-2	CASSRGLADNNEQFF	TGTGCCAGCAGCCGAGGACTAGCGGATAACAATGAGCAGTTCTTC
.	TRBJ1-2	.	TRBV6-5	CASSPGNYGYTF	TGTGCCAGCTCTCCGGGGAACTATGGCTACACCTTC
TRBD1	TRBJ2-6	.	TRBV24-1	CATSLSGQNNVLTF	TGTGCCACCAGTCTTTCGGGACAGAACAACGTCCTGACTTTC
.	TRBJ1-2	.	TRBV27	CATSQREGYGYTF	TGTGCCACCTCCCAACGGGAGGGCTATGGCTACACCTTC
TRBD2	TRBJ2-3	.	TRBV6-1	CASSDSGSADTQYF	TGTGCCAGCAGTGATAGCGGGAGCGCAGATACGCAGTATTTT
.	TRBJ1-5	.	TRBV6-2/TRBV6-3	CASSGYRDNQPQHF	TGTGCCAGCAGTGGCTACCGGGACAATCAGCCCCAGCATTTT
.	TRBJ2-2	.	TRBV3-1/TRBV3-2	CASSQDIGYNTGELFF	TGTGCCAGCAGCCAAGATATCGGGTACAACACCGGGGAGCTGTTTTTT
TRBD1	TRBJ2-7	.	TRBV24-1	CATSEGQAWDYEQYF	TGTGCCACCAGTGAGGGACAGGCCTGGGACTACGAGCAGTACTTC
TRBD1	TRBJ1-6	.	TRBV6-1	CASSGTWDRGNNSPLHF	TGTGCCAGCAGTGGAACTTGGGACAGGGGCAATAATTCACCCCTCCACTTT
TRBD1	TRBJ1-2	.	TRBV7-9	CASSLDTGTGGYGYTF	TGTGCCAGCAGCTTAGATACCGGGACAGGGGGCTATGGCTACACCTTC
.	TRBJ2-7	.	TRBV29-1	CSARQVHEQYF	TGCAGCGCCCGACAGGTCCACGAGCAGTACTTC
.	TRBJ1-6	.	TRBV18	CASSPGTPSPLHF	TGTGCCAGCTCACCCGGGACTCCTTCACCCCTCCACTTT
.	TRBJ2-6	.	TRBV2	CASKRDTSGANVLTF	TGTGCCAGCAAAAGGGACACCTCTGGGGCCAACGTCCTGACTTTC
TRBD1	TRBJ1-6	.	TRBV10-1	CASKDGQGNSPLHF	TGCGCCAGCAAAGACGGACAGGGGAATTCACCCCTCCACTTT
TRBD2	TRBJ2-2	.	TRBV5-1	CASSLASGSDTGELFF	TGCGCCAGCAGCCTGGCTAGCGGTTCTGACACCGGGGAGCTGTTTTTT
TRBD1	TRBJ1-1	.	TRBV28	CASRLPGTGRKGTEAFF	TGTGCCAGCAGACTACCCGGGACAGGGAGAAAGGGCACTGAAGCTTTCTTT
.	TRBJ1-6	.	TRBV19	CASHWGRESPLHF	TGTGCCAGTCACTGGGGCAGGGAATCACCCCTCCACTTT
TRBD2	TRBJ2-2	.	TRBV10-1	CASSETSVSNTGELFF	TGCGCCAGCAGTGAGACTAGCGTCTCGAACACCGGGGAGCTGTTTTTT
TRBD2	TRBJ2-7	.	TRBV2	CASSARLAGSPEQYF	TGTGCCAGCAGTGCCAGGCTAGCGGGCTCCCCCGAGCAGTACTTC
.	TRBJ1-6	.	TRBV5-1	CASSLAGHFQSPLHF	TGCGCCAGCAGCTTGGCCGGACATTTTCAATCACCCCTCCACTTT
TRBD2	TRBJ2-7	.	TRBV5-1	CASSDGLAQEQYF	TGCGCCAGCAGCGATGGACTAGCTCAGGAGCAGTACTTC
.	TRBJ2-5	few	TRBV29-1	CSVEKGMAQYF	TGCAGCGTTGAGAAGGGGATGGCCCAGTACTTC
.	TRBJ1-1	.	TRBV3-1/TRBV3-2	CASRPIGMNTEAFF	TGTGCCAGCAGGCCAATTGGCATGAACACTGAAGCTTTCTTT
TRBD1	TRBJ2-4	once	TRBV14	CASSLQGTGKNIQYF	TGTGCCAGCAGTCTCCAAGGGACAGGGAAAAACATTCAGTACTTC
.	TRBJ2-7	once	TRBV6-1	CASSEASAEQDEQYF	TGTGCCAGCAGTGAAGCTTCTGCGGAACAGGACGAGCAGTACTTC
TRBD2	TRBJ2-1	.	TRBV2	CASSDFPPGTSGRSGHNEQFF	TGTGCCAGCAGTGATTTCCCGCCCGGGACTAGCGGGAGGAGTGGGCACAATGAGCAGTTCTTC